Given below is one T cell receptor (beta chain) in context. Its antigen remains unidentified. Germline V gene sequence: CDR1 MNHNS, CDR2 SASEGT. The CDR3 extends over 13 amino acids. The ends were cut back, 8 bases at V and 2 bases at J, with 10 bases in the middle. These data belong to a study of cytomegalovirus exposure and HLA in healthy donors. Overall study findings and caveats: Cytomegalovirus-associated status was assigned to about 180 TCR beta chains.

PCR amplification relied on 60 Vbeta primers (plus 13 Jbeta primers). Data came from immunoSEQ multiplex PCR; TCRdb stores just in-frame clones and leaves some out. The sample records 60,000 to 80,000 clones, approximately 78% being singletons. V usage is TRBV6-1 and J usage is TRBJ2-1; D unclear. The source is a girl between 5 and 17 years old in good health and CMV-seropositive. The material sequenced was PBMCs. CDR3 nucleotide sequence: TGTGCCAGCGACAAGGAAGCCTACAATGAGCAGTTCTTC. It yields the protein CASDKEAYNEQFF.